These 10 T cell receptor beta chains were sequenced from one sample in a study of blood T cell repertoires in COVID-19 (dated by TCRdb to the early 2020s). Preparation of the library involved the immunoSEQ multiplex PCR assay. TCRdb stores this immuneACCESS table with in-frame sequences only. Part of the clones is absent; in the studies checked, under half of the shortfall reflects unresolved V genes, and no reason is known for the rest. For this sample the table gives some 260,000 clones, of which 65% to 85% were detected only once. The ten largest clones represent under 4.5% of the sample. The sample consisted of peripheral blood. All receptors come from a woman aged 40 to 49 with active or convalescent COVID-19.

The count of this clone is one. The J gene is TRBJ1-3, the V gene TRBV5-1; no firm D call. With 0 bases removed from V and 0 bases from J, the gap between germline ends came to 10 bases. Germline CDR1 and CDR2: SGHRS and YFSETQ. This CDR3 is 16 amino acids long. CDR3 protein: CASSLAGVASGNTIYF. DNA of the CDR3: TGCGCCAGCAGCTTGGCCGGGGTTGCCTCTGGAAACACCATATATTTT.

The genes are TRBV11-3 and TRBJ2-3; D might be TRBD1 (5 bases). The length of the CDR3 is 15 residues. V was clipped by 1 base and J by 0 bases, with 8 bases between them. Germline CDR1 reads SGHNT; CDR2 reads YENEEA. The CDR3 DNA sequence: TGTGCCAGCAGCTTAGGACAGACTAGCACAGATACGCAGTATTTT. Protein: CASSLGQTSTDTQYF.

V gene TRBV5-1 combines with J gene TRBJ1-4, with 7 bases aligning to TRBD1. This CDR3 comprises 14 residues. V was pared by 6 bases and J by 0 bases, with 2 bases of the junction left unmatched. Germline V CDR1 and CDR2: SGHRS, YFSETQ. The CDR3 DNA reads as TGCGCCAGCAAGGGACAGACAACTAATGAAAAACTGTTTTTT. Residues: CASKGQTTNEKLFF.

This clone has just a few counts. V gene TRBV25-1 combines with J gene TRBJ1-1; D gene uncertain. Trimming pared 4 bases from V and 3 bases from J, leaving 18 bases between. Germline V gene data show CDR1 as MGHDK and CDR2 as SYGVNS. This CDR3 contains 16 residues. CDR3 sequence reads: CASSAPDPGEDTEAFF. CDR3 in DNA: TGTGCCAGCAGTGCACCCGACCCCGGAGAGGACACTGAAGCTTTCTTT. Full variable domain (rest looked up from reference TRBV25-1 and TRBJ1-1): EADIYQTPRYLVIGTGKKITLECSQTMGHDKMYWYQQDPGMELHLIHYSYGVNSTEKGDLSSESTVSRIRTEHFPLTLESARPSHTSQYLCASSAPDPGEDTEAFFGQGTRLTVV.

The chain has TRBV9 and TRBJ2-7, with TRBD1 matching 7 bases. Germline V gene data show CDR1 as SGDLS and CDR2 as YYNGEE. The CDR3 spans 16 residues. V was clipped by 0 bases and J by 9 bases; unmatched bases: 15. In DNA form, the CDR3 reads TGTGCCAGCAGCGTAGGTCGGGGTAAGGGGGCCGGGGTGCAGTACGTC. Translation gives CASSVGRGKGAGVQYV.

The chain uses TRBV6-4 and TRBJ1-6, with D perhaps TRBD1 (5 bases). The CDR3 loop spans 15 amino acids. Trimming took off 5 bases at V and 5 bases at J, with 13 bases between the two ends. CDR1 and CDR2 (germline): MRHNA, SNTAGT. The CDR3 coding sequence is TGTGCCAGCAGTATAGGCCCGGGGGATAATTCACCCCTCCACTTT. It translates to CASSIGPGDNSPLHF.

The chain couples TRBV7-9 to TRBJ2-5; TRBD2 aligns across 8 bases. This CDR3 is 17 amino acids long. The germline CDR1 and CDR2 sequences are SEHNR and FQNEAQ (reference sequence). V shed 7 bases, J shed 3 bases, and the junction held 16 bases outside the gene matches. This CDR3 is CASTHPLSGGRKETQYF. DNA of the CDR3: TGTGCCAGCACCCACCCCCTCAGCGGGGGTAGGAAAGAGACCCAGTACTTC.

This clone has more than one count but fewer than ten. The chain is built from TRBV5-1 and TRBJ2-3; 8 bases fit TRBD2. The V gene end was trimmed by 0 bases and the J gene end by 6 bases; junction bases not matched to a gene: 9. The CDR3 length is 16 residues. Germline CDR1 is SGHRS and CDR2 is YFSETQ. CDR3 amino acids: CASSLELGGAADTQYF. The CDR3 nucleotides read TGCGCCAGCAGCTTGGAACTCGGGGGGGCCGCGGATACGCAGTATTTT.

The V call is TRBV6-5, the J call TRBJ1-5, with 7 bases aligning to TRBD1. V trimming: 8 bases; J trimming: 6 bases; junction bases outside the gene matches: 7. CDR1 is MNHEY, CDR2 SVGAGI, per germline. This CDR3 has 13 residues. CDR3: CASDPDRRQPQHF. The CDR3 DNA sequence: TGTGCCAGCGACCCGGACAGGCGTCAGCCCCAGCATTTT.

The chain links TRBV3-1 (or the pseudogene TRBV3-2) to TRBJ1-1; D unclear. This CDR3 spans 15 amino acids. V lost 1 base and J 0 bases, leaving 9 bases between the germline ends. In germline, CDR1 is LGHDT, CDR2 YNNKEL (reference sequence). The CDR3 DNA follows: TGTGCCAGCAGCCAAGGCCCCACACTGAACACTGAAGCTTTCTTT. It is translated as CASSQGPTLNTEAFF.